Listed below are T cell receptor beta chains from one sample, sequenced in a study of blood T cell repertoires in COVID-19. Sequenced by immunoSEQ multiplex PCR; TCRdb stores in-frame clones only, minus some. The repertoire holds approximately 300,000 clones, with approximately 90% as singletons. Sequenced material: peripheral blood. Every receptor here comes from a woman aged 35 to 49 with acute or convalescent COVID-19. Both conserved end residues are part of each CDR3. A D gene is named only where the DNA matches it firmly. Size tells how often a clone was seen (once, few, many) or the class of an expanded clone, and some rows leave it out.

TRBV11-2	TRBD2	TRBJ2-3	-	CASSLGATSGGKDTQYF	TGTGCCAGCAGCTTAGGGGCGACTAGCGGGGGCAAAGATACGCAGTATTTT
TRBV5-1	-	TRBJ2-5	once	CASSLALGVGETQYF	TGCGCCAGCAGCTTGGCGTTAGGGGTAGGGGAGACCCAGTACTTC
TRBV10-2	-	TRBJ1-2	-	CASSTGSQISSGYTF	TGCGCCAGCAGTACAGGTTCTCAAATCTCCTCGGGCTACACCTTC
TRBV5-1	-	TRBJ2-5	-	CASSPVGGRETQYF	TGCGCCAGCAGCCCCGTCGGCGGCCGAGAGACCCAGTACTTC
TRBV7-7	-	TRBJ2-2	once	CASSLELTGTGELFF	TGTGCCAGCAGCTTAGAATTAACAGGCACCGGGGAGCTGTTTTTT
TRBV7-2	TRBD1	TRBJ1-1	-	CASSLRWQGAWDTEAFF	TGTGCCAGCAGCTTAAGGTGGCAGGGGGCATGGGACACTGAAGCTTTCTTT
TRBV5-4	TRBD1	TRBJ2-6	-	CASSLTGSGANVLTF	TGTGCCAGCAGCCTGACAGGGAGTGGGGCCAACGTCCTGACTTTC
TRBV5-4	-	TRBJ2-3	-	CASSLGQGGPDTQYF	TGTGCCAGCAGCTTGGGGCAGGGTGGGCCAGATACGCAGTATTTT
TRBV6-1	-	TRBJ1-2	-	CASSENSYGYTF	TGTGCCAGCAGTGAAAACAGCTATGGCTACACCTTC
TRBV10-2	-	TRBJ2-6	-	CASSEDRSSGANVLTF	TGCGCCAGCAGTGAAGACAGGTCCTCTGGGGCCAACGTCCTGACTTTC
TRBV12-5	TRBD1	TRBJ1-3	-	CASGLVRPGTGIASSGNTIYF	TGTGCTAGTGGTTTGGTACGACCGGGGACAGGGATCGCCAGCTCTGGAAACACCATATATTTT
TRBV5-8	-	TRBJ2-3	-	CASSLAAGSTDTQYF	TGTGCCAGCAGCTTGGCCGCGGGGTCCACAGATACGCAGTATTTT
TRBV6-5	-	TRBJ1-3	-	CASKGLYSGNTIYF	TGTGCCAGCAAGGGACTCTACTCTGGAAACACCATATATTTT
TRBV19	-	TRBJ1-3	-	CASNLGAMTSGNTIYF	TGTGCCAGTAATCTCGGAGCCATGACTTCTGGAAACACCATATATTTT
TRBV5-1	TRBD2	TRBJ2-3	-	CASSPGGLAGGPRTDTQYF	TGCGCCAGCAGCCCCGGAGGACTAGCGGGGGGGCCACGCACAGATACGCAGTATTTT
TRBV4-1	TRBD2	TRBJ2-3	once	CASSAGLAGGTDTQYF	TGCGCCAGCAGCGCCGGACTAGCGGGGGGCACAGATACGCAGTATTTT
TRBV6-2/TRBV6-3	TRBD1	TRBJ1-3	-	CASSRPGGRNTIYF	TGTGCCAGCAGCAGACCAGGGGGCAGAAACACCATATATTTT